These 9 T cell receptor beta chains were sequenced from one sample in a study of blood T cells in healthy people across ages. A J-beta primer mix and a sample-barcoded 5' primer were used in a second PCR of roughly 6 to 11 cycles. TCRdb recomputed calls from the 5' RACE reads with MiXCR, one row per CDR3 protein. The sample includes about 1,400,000 distinct CDR3 sequences, almost 60% of them seen just once. The sample comprised blood. These receptor sequences come from a man aged 18 to 30 in good health.

CDR3 sequence reads: CASSLTQPNEQFF. DNA for the CDR3: TGCGCCAGCAGCTTGACCCAGCCCAATGAGCAGTTCTTC. This chain uses TRBV5-1 with TRBJ2-1, with D unclear. Germline V lookup: CDR1 SGHRS, CDR2 YFSETQ. Trimming cost V 1 base and J 6 bases, with 8 bases left between them. The CDR3 consists of 13 residues.

This rearrangement joins TRBV28 to TRBJ2-7; 7 nucleotides match TRBD1. CDR1 MDHEN and CDR2 SYDVKM come from the germline V gene. The trim removed 6 bases at V and 5 bases at J, leaving 4 bases unmatched. CDR3 length: 12 amino acids. For the CDR3, the DNA is TGTGCCAGCAGGACAGGGAACCACGAGCAGTACTTC. The encoded protein is CASRTGNHEQYF.

This clonotype showed up just a few times. The J gene is TRBJ2-3, the V gene TRBV12-3 or TRBV12-4, with 9 bases that match TRBD2. Germline trimming cut 8 bases from V and 4 bases from J; bases unmatched to any gene: 7. The CDR3 covers 14 residues. The CDR3 spells CASFHSGSADTQYF. CDR3 in DNA: TGTGCCAGCTTTCATAGCGGGAGTGCAGATACGCAGTATTTT.

This clonotype was seen a handful of times. The V call is TRBV12-3 or TRBV12-4, the J call TRBJ1-2; 8 nucleotides match TRBD1. CDR3 length equals 15 residues. Trimming at V came to 2 bases and at J to 8 bases, leaving 10 bases not matched to a gene. The CDR3 DNA is TGTGCCAGCAGTTTAATCGCAGGGGGCGTGAGGGGCTACACCTTC. Protein sequence: CASSLIAGGVRGYTF.

The chain is built from TRBV4-1 and TRBJ2-5; TRBD1 or TRBD2 may be the D gene (7 bases each). Germline CDR1 MGHRA, CDR2 YSYEKL. The CDR3 is 21 amino acids. V was clipped by 0 bases and J by 4 bases, with 30 bases between them. The chain's CDR3 is CASSQDPRGGAVSTGGETQYF. CDR3 in DNA: TGCGCCAGCAGCCAAGATCCACGAGGGGGCGCGGTCTCCACGGGAGGAGAGACCCAGTACTTC.

J is TRBJ1-6 and V is TRBV4-1; D unresolved. CDR1 and CDR2 from the germline V gene are MGHRA and YSYEKL. The CDR3 has 15 residues. Trimming removed 3 bases from V and 7 bases from J, with 13 bases in between. CDR3 in amino acids: CASSQRPTANSPLHF. The CDR3 DNA sequence: TGCGCCAGCAGCCAGAGGCCAACAGCCAATTCACCCCTCCACTTT.

This clonotype showed up just a few times. The gene calls are TRBV7-9 and TRBJ2-1, with TRBD1 identical over 9 bases. V gave up 5 bases and J gave up 5 bases; unmatched junction bases: 7. The germline gives CDR1 SEHNR, CDR2 FQNEAQ (reference sequence). The CDR3 length is 15 residues. The CDR3 sequence: CASSHRDRVNNEQFF. The CDR3 bases are TGTGCCAGCAGCCACCGGGACAGGGTTAACAATGAGCAGTTCTTC.

J is TRBJ2-3 and V is TRBV2, with 7 bases identical to TRBD2. Per the germline V gene, CDR1 is SNHLY and CDR2 is FYNNEI. The CDR3 totals 17 residues. Losses at the gene ends were 4 bases for V and 0 bases for J; bases not matched to a gene: 10. The CDR3 region has the DNA TGTGCCAGCAGTGTGGGCCTTGCTAGCGGAAGCACAGATACGCAGTATTTT. Translation gives CASSVGLASGSTDTQYF.

This chain links TRBV10-3 with TRBJ2-7, with D maybe TRBD1 (5 bases). V was trimmed by 4 bases and J by 0 bases, leaving 19 bases between them. The CDR3 runs to 17 residues. From germline, CDR1 is ENHRY and CDR2 SYGVKD. CDR3: CAISGPLTTASSYEQYF. CDR3 sequence (DNA): TGTGCCATCAGTGGGCCTCTTACGACAGCCAGCTCCTACGAGCAGTACTTC.